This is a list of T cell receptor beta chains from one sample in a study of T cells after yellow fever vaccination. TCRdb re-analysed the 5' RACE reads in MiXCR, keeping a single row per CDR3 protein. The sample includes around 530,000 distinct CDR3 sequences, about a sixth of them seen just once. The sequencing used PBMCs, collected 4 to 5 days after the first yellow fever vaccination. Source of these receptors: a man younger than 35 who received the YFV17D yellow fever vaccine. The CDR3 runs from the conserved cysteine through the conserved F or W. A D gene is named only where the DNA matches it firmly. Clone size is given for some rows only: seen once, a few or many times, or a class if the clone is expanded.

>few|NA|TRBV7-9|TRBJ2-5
CASSPRVIQETQYF
TGTGCCAGCAGCCCAAGGGTTATTCAAGAGACCCAGTACTTC
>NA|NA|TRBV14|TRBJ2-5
CASSQVGRQETQYF
TGTGCCAGCAGCCAAGTCGGCAGGCAAGAGACCCAGTACTTC
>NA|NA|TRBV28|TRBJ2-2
CASTTMDTLLNTGELFF
TGTGCCAGCACCACCATGGACACCCTTTTGAACACCGGGGAGCTGTTTTTT
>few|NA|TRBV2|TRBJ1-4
CASSEAETGNEKLFF
TGTGCCAGCAGTGAAGCCGAGACAGGAAATGAAAAACTGTTTTTT
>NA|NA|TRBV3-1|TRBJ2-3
CASSPLRGANTDTQYF
TGTGCCAGCAGCCCCCTCCGGGGGGCCAACACAGATACGCAGTATTTT
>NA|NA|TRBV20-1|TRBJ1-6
CSAHLTGYNSPLHF
TGCAGTGCTCATCTTACCGGGTATAATTCACCCCTCCACTTT
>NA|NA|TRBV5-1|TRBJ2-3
CASSPTPLGTDTQYF
TGCGCCAGCAGCCCTACTCCGCTGGGGACAGATACGCAGTATTTT
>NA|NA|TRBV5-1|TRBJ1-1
CASTSGLEEYTEAFF
TGCGCCAGCACTTCGGGATTAGAAGAATACACTGAAGCTTTCTTT
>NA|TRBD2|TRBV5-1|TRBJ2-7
CASSLGAAGGFSYEQYF
TGCGCCAGCAGCTTGGGGGCAGCGGGGGGTTTCTCCTACGAGCAGTACTTC
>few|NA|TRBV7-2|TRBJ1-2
CASSLGQERQPRTGYTF
TGTGCCAGCAGCTTAGGACAGGAGAGACAGCCGAGAACTGGCTACACCTTC
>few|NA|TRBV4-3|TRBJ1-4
CASSQVWQGEEKLFF
TGCGCCAGCAGCCAAGTCTGGCAGGGTGAGGAAAAACTGTTTTTT
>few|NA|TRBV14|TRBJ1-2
CASSQAEGQPSLNYGYTF
TGTGCCAGCAGCCAAGCAGAAGGACAGCCCTCTCTAAACTATGGCTACACCTTC
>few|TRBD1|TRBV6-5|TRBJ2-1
CASSYRTGDNEQFF
TGTGCCAGCAGTTACCGGACAGGCGACAATGAGCAGTTCTTC
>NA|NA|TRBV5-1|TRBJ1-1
CASSLGISTEAFF
TGCGCCAGCAGTTTAGGGATCAGCACTGAAGCTTTCTTT
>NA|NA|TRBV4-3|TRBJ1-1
CASSPQGGGMNTEAFF
TGCGCCAGCAGCCCCCAAGGGGGAGGCATGAACACTGAAGCTTTCTTT
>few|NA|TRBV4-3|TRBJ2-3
CASSQEEGGTQYF
TGCGCCAGCAGCCAAGAGGAAGGAGGTACGCAGTATTTT
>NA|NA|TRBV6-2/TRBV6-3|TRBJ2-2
CASSPAGYGELFF
TGTGCCAGCAGTCCTGCTGGGTACGGGGAGCTGTTTTTT
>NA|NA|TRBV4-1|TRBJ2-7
CASSTVALDYEQYF
TGCGCCAGCAGCACGGTAGCGTTGGACTACGAGCAGTACTTC
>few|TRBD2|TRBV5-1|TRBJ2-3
CASSSLGGSGDTQYF
TGCGCCAGCAGCTCCCTCGGGGGGTCCGGAGATACGCAGTATTTT
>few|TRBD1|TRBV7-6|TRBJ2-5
CASSFTGQMEETQYF
TGTGCCAGCAGCTTTACGGGACAGATGGAAGAGACCCAGTACTTC
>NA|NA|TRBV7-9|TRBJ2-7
CASSLGVGDEQYF
TGTGCCAGCAGCTTAGGCGTGGGGGACGAGCAGTACTTC
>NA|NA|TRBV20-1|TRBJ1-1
CSAPQGWTEAFF
TGCAGTGCCCCCCAGGGATGGACTGAAGCTTTCTTT
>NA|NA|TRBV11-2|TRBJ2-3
CASSPSWATQYF
TGTGCCAGCAGCCCCTCCTGGGCTACGCAGTATTTT
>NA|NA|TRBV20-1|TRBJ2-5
CSARGQRGQETQYF
TGCAGTGCTAGGGGACAGCGGGGCCAAGAGACCCAGTACTTC
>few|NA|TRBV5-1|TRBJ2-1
CASSLALAATYNEQFF
TGCGCCAGCAGCTTGGCCCTGGCTGCCACCTACAATGAGCAGTTCTTC
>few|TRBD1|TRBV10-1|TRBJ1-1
CASSETFGRDRGIEAFF
TGCGCCAGCAGTGAAACTTTCGGCCGGGACAGGGGAATTGAAGCTTTCTTT
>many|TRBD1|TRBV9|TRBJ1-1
CASSVEGQGKTEAFF
TGTGCCAGCAGCGTGGAGGGACAGGGAAAAACTGAAGCTTTCTTT
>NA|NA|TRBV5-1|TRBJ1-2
CASKQGLGGYTF
TGCGCCAGCAAACAGGGCTTAGGTGGCTACACCTTC
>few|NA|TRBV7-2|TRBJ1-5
CASSLGAGRQPQHF
TGTGCCAGCAGCTTAGGGGCAGGGCGTCAGCCCCAGCATTTT
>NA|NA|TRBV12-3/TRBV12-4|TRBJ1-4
CASSLRGFNEKLFF
TGTGCCAGCAGTTTAAGGGGATTTAATGAAAAACTGTTTTTT
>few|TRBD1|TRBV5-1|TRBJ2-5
CASGGTGGEWETQYF
TGCGCCAGCGGTGGGACAGGGGGCGAATGGGAGACCCAGTACTTC
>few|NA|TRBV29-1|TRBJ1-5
CSVIIASQNNQPQHF
TGCAGCGTTATCATCGCGAGTCAGAACAATCAGCCCCAGCATTTT
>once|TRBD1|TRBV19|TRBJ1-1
CASSIKQGLSETEAFF
TGTGCCAGTAGTATTAAACAGGGGTTGTCGGAAACTGAAGCTTTCTTT
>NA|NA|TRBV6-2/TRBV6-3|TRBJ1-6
CASSYLVSSYNSPLHF
TGTGCCAGCAGTTACCTTGTGAGCTCCTATAATTCACCCCTCCACTTT
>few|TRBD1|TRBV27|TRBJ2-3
CASSLRQGWGGDTQYF
TGTGCCAGCAGTTTAAGACAGGGCTGGGGTGGGGATACGCAGTATTTT
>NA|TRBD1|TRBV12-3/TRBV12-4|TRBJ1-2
CASSSGGSNYGYTF
TGTGCCAGCAGTTCAGGGGGCTCTAACTATGGCTACACCTTC
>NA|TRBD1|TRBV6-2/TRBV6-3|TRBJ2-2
CATNRGPPPGELFF
TGTGCCACCAACAGGGGGCCACCCCCTGGGGAGCTGTTTTTT
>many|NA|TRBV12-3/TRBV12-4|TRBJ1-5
CASTTRGPEPQHF
TGTGCCAGCACCACTCGGGGGCCGGAGCCCCAGCATTTT
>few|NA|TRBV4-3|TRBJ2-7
CASSQEYSTYEQYF
TGCGCCAGCAGCCAAGAGTACAGCACCTACGAGCAGTACTTC
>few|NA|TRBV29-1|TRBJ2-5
CSVDGKLQETQYF
TGCAGCGTTGACGGGAAGTTACAAGAGACCCAGTACTTC
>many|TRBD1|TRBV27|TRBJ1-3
CASATGTGSGNTIYF
TGTGCCAGCGCCACTGGGACAGGCTCTGGAAACACCATATATTTT
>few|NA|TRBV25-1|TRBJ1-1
CASSIKRGRGAFF
TGTGCCAGCAGCATAAAAAGGGGACGGGGAGCTTTCTTT
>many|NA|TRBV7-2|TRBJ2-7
CASSFRTGRVTYEQYF
TGTGCCAGCAGCTTCCGGACAGGGAGGGTTACCTACGAGCAGTACTTC
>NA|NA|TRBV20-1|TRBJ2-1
CSASATHSYNEQFF
TGCAGTGCTAGTGCGACCCACTCCTACAATGAGCAGTTCTTC
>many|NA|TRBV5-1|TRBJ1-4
CASSLGLFNEKLFF
TGCGCCAGCAGCTTGGGCCTATTTAATGAAAAACTGTTTTTT
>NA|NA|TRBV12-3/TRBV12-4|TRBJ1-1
CASGPHRTEAFF
TGTGCCAGCGGGCCGCACCGTACTGAAGCTTTCTTT
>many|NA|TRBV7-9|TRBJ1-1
CASSSPTGARTEAFF
TGTGCCAGCAGCTCACCCACGGGGGCTAGGACTGAAGCTTTCTTT
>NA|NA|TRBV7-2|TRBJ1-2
CASSFAARGNSYGYTF
TGTGCCAGCAGCTTCGCCGCTCGGGGCAACAGTTATGGCTACACCTTC
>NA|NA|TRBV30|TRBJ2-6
CACNRAGANVLTF
TGTGCCTGCAACAGGGCTGGGGCCAACGTCCTGACTTTC